A selection of T cell receptor beta chains follows, all from one sample in a study of cytomegalovirus exposure and HLA in healthy donors. Clones were read by immunoSEQ multiplex PCR, and TCRdb kept only the in-frame ones, dropping some. The sample has 110,000 or so clones, 88% seen once; the top ten hold roughly 2.2%. Sequencing used PBMCs. All receptors come from a woman aged 18-30 years in good health and CMV-seronegative. The CDR3 runs from the conserved cysteine through the conserved F or W. A D gene is named only where the DNA matches it firmly. A clone size is listed for some rows: how often the clone was seen (once, few, many), or a class if it is expanded.

D: NA
V: TRBV19
size: NA
J: TRBJ2-2
CDR3: CASSPPRVRKSGELFF
DNA: TGTGCCAGTAGCCCTCCTCGGGTTAGAAAGAGCGGGGAGCTGTTTTTT

D: NA
V: TRBV28
size: NA
J: TRBJ1-5
CDR3: CASSFFRVRRGNQPQHF
DNA: TGTGCCAGCAGTTTCTTCAGGGTTCGGAGGGGCAATCAGCCCCAGCATTTT

D: NA
V: TRBV6-5
size: once
J: TRBJ1-5
CDR3: CASSYGGAFNQPQHF
DNA: TGTGCCAGCAGTTACGGGGGGGCCTTCAATCAGCCCCAGCATTTT

D: NA
V: TRBV16
size: NA
J: TRBJ1-5
CDR3: CASSQGSSYSNQPQHF
DNA: TGTGCCAGCAGCCAAGGGAGCTCCTATAGCAATCAGCCCCAGCATTTT

D: TRBD1
V: TRBV6-4
size: many
J: TRBJ2-1
CDR3: CASSVGQGASNEQFF
DNA: TGTGCCAGCAGTGTTGGGCAGGGGGCCTCCAATGAGCAGTTCTTC

D: TRBD1
V: TRBV5-6
size: NA
J: TRBJ1-6
CDR3: CASSFGTGSSPLHF
DNA: TGTGCCAGCAGCTTCGGGACAGGGAGTTCACCCCTCCACTTT

D: TRBD2
V: TRBV5-1
size: NA
J: TRBJ2-5
CDR3: CASSFARIGGAGETQYF
DNA: TGCGCCAGCAGCTTCGCCAGAATCGGGGGAGCGGGGGAGACCCAGTACTTC

D: TRBD2
V: TRBV9
size: NA
J: TRBJ2-7
CDR3: CASSPRGGAGGTYEQYF
DNA: TGTGCCAGCAGCCCACGCGGGGGGGCGGGGGGAACCTACGAGCAGTACTTC

D: NA
V: TRBV6-5
size: few
J: TRBJ1-1
CDR3: CASTRGNTEAFF
DNA: TGTGCCAGCACTAGGGGGAACACTGAAGCTTTCTTT

D: NA
V: TRBV28
size: once
J: TRBJ1-2
CDR3: CASSPPGGPNYGYTF
DNA: TGTGCCAGCAGTCCCCCTGGCGGGCCAAACTATGGCTACACCTTC

D: TRBD2
V: TRBV6-6
size: NA
J: TRBJ2-2
CDR3: CASSYAGGGELFF
DNA: TGTGCCAGCAGTTACGCGGGAGGTGGGGAGCTGTTTTTT

D: NA
V: TRBV25-1
size: NA
J: TRBJ2-2
CDR3: CASRFGASGELFF
DNA: TGTGCCAGCAGATTTGGGGCTTCGGGGGAGCTGTTTTTT

D: TRBD2
V: TRBV30
size: NA
J: TRBJ2-2
CDR3: CAWKVLAGGIGELFF
DNA: TGTGCCTGGAAAGTCCTAGCGGGGGGTATCGGGGAGCTGTTTTTT

D: TRBD1
V: TRBV6-1
size: NA
J: TRBJ1-1
CDR3: CASSGGTGESKTEAFF
DNA: TGTGCCAGCAGTGGGGGGACAGGGGAGTCTAAGACTGAAGCTTTCTTT

D: TRBD1
V: TRBV7-9
size: once
J: TRBJ2-1
CDR3: CASTPSGGAFNEQFF
DNA: TGTGCCAGCACCCCCTCAGGGGGCGCGTTCAATGAGCAGTTCTTC

D: TRBD1
V: TRBV19
size: NA
J: TRBJ1-1
CDR3: CASSPIPGQGHTEAFF
DNA: TGTGCCAGTAGCCCTATACCGGGACAGGGGCACACTGAAGCTTTCTTT

D: NA
V: TRBV19
size: NA
J: TRBJ1-1
CDR3: CASRRGQYTEAFF
DNA: TGTGCCAGCCGTCGGGGTCAGTACACTGAAGCTTTCTTT

D: NA
V: TRBV7-9
size: NA
J: TRBJ1-2
CDR3: CASSLAVAGSGYTF
DNA: TGTGCCAGCAGCTTAGCGGTAGCGGGGTCCGGCTACACCTTC

D: TRBD2
V: TRBV5-4
size: NA
J: TRBJ2-7
CDR3: CASSGGLQSSYEQYF
DNA: TGTGCCAGCAGCGGGGGACTACAGAGCTCCTACGAGCAGTACTTC

D: TRBD1
V: TRBV11-2
size: once
J: TRBJ1-1
CDR3: CASTPTGGKVGAFF
DNA: TGTGCCAGCACCCCAACAGGGGGCAAAGTAGGGGCTTTCTTT

D: TRBD1
V: TRBV27
size: NA
J: TRBJ1-1
CDR3: CASRLQGSTEAFF
DNA: TGTGCCAGCAGACTACAGGGGAGCACTGAAGCTTTCTTT

D: NA
V: TRBV29-1
size: NA
J: TRBJ2-7
CDR3: CSVAGGTVEQYF
DNA: TGCAGCGTTGCTGGGGGCACGGTCGAGCAGTACTTC

D: TRBD2
V: TRBV6-1
size: NA
J: TRBJ2-1
CDR3: CASMGKRTSNEQFF
DNA: TGTGCCAGCATGGGAAAAAGGACTAGCAATGAGCAGTTCTTC

D: NA
V: TRBV6-4
size: NA
J: TRBJ2-7
CDR3: CASSEVNSRMMEIAYEQYF
DNA: TGTGCCAGCAGTGAGGTTAATAGCAGAATGATGGAGATAGCCTACGAGCAGTACTTC

D: TRBD1
V: TRBV10-3
size: NA
J: TRBJ2-7
CDR3: CAISEPRDRDRYEQYF
DNA: TGTGCCATCAGTGAGCCCCGGGACAGGGATAGGTACGAGCAGTACTTC

D: NA
V: TRBV28
size: NA
J: TRBJ2-1
CDR3: CASTLPGYNEQFF
DNA: TGTGCCAGCACCTTACCCGGGTACAATGAGCAGTTCTTC

D: TRBD1
V: TRBV27
size: NA
J: TRBJ1-4
CDR3: CASSSIDRGPEKLFF
DNA: TGTGCCAGCAGTTCGATTGACAGGGGGCCAGAAAAACTGTTTTTT

D: TRBD1
V: TRBV27
size: NA
J: TRBJ1-4
CDR3: CASSTRQGLGLFF
DNA: TGTGCCAGCAGTACAAGACAGGGATTGGGACTGTTTTTT

D: TRBD2
V: TRBV15
size: NA
J: TRBJ2-7
CDR3: CATSRSREGTYEQYF
DNA: TGTGCCACCAGCAGATCGCGGGAGGGGACCTACGAGCAGTACTTC

D: TRBD1
V: TRBV6-6
size: NA
J: TRBJ1-5
CDR3: CASSARGRGQNQPQHF
DNA: TGTGCCAGCAGCGCCCGGGGCAGGGGGCAGAATCAGCCCCAGCATTTT

D: NA
V: TRBV27
size: NA
J: TRBJ1-6
CDR3: CASSSPREAGSPLHF
DNA: TGTGCCAGCAGTTCCCCCAGGGAGGCGGGCTCACCCCTCCACTTT

D: NA
V: TRBV6-5
size: NA
J: TRBJ2-5
CDR3: CASTPGGTTKETQYF
DNA: TGTGCCAGCACCCCTGGCGGGACCACGAAAGAGACCCAGTACTTC